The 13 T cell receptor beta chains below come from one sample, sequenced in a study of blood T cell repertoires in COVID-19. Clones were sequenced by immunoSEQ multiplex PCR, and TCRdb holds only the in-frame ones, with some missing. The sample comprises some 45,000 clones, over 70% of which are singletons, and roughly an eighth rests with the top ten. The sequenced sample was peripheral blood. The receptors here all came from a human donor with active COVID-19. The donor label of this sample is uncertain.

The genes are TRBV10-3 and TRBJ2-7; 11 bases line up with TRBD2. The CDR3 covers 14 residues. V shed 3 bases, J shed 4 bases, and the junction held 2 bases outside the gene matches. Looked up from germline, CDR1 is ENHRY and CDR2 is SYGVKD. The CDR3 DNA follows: TGTGCCATCAGTGATGGGACTAGCGGTTACGAGCAGTACTTC. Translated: CAISDGTSGYEQYF.

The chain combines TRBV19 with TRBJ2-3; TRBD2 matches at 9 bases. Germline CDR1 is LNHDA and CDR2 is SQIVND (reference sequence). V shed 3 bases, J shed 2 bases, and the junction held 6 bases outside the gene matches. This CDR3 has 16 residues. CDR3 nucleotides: TGTGCCAGTAGTATCCGACTAGCGGAGATCACAGATACGCAGTATTTT. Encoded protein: CASSIRLAEITDTQYF.

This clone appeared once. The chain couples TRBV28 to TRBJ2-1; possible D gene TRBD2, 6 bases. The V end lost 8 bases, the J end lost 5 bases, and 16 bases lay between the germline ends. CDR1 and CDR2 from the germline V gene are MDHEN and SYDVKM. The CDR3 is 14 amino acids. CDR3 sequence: CASHPPGRNNEQFF. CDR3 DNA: TGTGCCAGCCACCCCCCCGGGAGAAACAATGAGCAGTTCTTC. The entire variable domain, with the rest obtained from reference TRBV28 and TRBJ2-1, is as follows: DVKVTQSSRYLVKRTGEKVFLECVQDMDHENMFWYRQDPGLGLRLIYFSYDVKMKEKGDIPEGYSVSREKKERFSLILESASTNQTSMYLCASHPPGRNNEQFFGPGTRLTVL.

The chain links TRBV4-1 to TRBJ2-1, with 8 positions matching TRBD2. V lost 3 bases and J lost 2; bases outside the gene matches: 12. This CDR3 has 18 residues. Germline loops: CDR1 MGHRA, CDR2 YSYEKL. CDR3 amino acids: CASSQDNSGKDPYNEQFF. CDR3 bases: TGCGCCAGCAGCCAGGATAATAGCGGGAAGGACCCCTACAATGAGCAGTTCTTC.

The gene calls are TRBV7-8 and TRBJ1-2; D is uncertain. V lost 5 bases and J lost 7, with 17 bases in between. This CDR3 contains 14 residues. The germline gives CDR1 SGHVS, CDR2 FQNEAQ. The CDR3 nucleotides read TGTGCCAGCAGCCCGAGACGGGGTTCGGCTGGCTACACCTTC. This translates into CASSPRRGSAGYTF. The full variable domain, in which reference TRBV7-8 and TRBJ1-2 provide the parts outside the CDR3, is GAGVSQSPRYKVAKRGQDVALRCDPISGHVSLFWYQQALGQGPEFLTYFQNEAQLDKSGLPSDRFFAERPEGSVSTLKIQRTQQEDSAVYLCASSPRRGSAGYTFGSGTRLTVV.

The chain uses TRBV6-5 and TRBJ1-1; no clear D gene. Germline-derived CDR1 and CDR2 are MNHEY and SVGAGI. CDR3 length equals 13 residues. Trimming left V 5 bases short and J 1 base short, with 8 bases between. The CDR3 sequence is CASSRSSNTEAFF. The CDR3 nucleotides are TGTGCCAGCAGTCGGAGTTCGAACACTGAAGCTTTCTTT.

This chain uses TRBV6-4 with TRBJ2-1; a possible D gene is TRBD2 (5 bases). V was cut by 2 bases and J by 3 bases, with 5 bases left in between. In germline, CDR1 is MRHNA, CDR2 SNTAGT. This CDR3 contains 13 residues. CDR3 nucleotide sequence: TGTGCCAGCAGTGACGGGAGCTACAATGAGCAGTTCTTC. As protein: CASSDGSYNEQFF.

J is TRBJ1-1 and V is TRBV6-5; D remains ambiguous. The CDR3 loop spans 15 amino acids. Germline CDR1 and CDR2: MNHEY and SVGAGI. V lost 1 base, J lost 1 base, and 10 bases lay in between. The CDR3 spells CASSYFPEGNTEAFF. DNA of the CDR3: TGTGCCAGCAGTTACTTCCCGGAGGGGAACACTGAAGCTTTCTTT.

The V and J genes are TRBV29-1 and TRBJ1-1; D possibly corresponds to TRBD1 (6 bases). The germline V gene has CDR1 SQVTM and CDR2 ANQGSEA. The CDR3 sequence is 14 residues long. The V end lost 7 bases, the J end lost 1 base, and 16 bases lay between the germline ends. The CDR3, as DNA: TGCAGCGCCGGGACCTGGGGGCCGAACACTGAAGCTTTCTTT. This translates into CSAGTWGPNTEAFF.

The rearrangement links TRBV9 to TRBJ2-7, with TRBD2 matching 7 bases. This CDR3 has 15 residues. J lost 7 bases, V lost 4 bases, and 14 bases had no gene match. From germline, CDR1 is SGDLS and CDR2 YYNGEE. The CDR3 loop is CASSRSAGVSGEQYF. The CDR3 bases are TGTGCCAGCAGCCGTAGTGCGGGAGTTTCTGGAGAGCAGTACTTC.

The CDR3 loop reads CASGQRGFYNEQFF. CDR3 coding DNA: TGTGCTAGTGGTCAGCGGGGGTTCTACAATGAGCAGTTCTTC. The chain joins TRBV12-5 to TRBJ2-1; 8 bases align to TRBD2. J gave up 3 bases and V 5 bases, and 3 bases lay outside the gene matches. The CDR3 spans 14 residues. Looked up from germline, CDR1 is LGHNT and CDR2 is FRNRAP.

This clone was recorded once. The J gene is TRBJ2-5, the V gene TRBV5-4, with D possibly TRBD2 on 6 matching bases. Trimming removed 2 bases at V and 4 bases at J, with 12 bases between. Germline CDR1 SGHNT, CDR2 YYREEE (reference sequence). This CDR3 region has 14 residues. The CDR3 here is CASSLRESTETQYF. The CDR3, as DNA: TGTGCCAGCAGCTTACGGGAGAGTACAGAGACCCAGTACTTC.

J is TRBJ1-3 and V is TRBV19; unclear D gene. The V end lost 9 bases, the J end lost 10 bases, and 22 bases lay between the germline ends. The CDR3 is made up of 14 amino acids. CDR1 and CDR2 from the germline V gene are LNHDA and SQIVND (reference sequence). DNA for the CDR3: TGTGCCAGCATGCCAAGGACTAAGAAGGGTACCATATATTTT. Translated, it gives CASMPRTKKGTIYF.